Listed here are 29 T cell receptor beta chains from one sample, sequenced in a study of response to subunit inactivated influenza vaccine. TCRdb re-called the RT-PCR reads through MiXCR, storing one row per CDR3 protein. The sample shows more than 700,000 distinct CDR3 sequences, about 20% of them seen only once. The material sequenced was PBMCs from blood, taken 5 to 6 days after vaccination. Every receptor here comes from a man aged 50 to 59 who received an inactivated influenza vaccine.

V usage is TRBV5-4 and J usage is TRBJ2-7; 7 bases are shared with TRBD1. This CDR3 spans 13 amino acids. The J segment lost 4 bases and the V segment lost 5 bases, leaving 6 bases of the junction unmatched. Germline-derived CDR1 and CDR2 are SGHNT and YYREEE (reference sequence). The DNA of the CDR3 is TGTGCCAGCAGGCGGAACAGGGGTTACGAGCAGTACTTC. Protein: CASRRNRGYEQYF.

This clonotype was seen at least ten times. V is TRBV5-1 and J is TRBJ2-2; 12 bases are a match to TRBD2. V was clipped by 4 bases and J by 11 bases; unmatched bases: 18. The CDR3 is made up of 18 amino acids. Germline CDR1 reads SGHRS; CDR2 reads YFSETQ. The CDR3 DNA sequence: TGCGCCAGCAGCACAACCTCGACTAGCGGGAGTCCCACGGCAGAGCTGTTTTTT. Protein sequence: CASSTTSTSGSPTAELFF.

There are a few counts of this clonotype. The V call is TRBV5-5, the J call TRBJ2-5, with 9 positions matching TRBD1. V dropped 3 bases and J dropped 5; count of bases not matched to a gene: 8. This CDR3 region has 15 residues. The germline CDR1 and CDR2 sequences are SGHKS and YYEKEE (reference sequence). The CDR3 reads CASSSIGTGRETQYF. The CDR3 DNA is TGTGCCAGCAGCTCTATCGGGACAGGGCGCGAGACCCAGTACTTC.

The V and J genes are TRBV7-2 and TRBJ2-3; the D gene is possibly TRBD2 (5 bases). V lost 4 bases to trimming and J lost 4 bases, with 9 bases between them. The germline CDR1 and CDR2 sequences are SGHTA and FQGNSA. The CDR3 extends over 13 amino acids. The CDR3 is CASSWRKADTQYF. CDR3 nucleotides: TGTGCCAGCAGCTGGAGGAAAGCAGATACGCAGTATTTT.

The CDR3 DNA reads as TGTGCCAGCAGCTCCGCGACAGGGGCGGGAGCTTTCTTT. Residues: CASSSATGAGAFF. The V and J genes are TRBV11-1 and TRBJ1-1; TRBD1 aligns across 8 bases. J gave up 10 bases and V 4 bases, and 8 bases lay outside the gene matches. Germline V gene lookup returns CDR1 SGHAT and CDR2 FQDESV (reference sequence). The CDR3 loop spans 13 amino acids.

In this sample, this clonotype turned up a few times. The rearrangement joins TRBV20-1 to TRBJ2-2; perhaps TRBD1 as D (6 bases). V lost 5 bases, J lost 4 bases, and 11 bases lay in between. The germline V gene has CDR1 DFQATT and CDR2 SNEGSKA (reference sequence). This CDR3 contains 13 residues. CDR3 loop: CSAGQGFTGELFF. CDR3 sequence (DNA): TGCAGTGCTGGCCAGGGGTTCACCGGGGAGCTGTTTTTT.

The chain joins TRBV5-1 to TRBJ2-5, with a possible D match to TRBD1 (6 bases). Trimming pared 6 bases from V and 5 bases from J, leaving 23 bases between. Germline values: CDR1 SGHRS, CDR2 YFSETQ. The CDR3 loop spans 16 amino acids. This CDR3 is CASKSKQGGIGETQYF. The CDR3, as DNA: TGCGCCAGCAAGTCGAAACAGGGCGGTATCGGGGAGACCCAGTACTTC.

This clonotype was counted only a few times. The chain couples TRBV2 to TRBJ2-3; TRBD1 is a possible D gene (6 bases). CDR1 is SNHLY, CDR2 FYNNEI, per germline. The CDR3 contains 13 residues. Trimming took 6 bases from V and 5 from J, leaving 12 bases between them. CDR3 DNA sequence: TGTGCCAGCAGGGACTCAGGGGTAGATACGCAGTATTTT. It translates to CASRDSGVDTQYF.

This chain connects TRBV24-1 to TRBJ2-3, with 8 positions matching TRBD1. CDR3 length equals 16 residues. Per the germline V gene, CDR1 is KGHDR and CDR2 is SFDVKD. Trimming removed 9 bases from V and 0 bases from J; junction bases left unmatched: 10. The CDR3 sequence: CATSTTGAASTDTQYF. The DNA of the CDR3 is TGTGCCACCTCAACGACAGGGGCGGCTAGCACAGATACGCAGTATTTT.

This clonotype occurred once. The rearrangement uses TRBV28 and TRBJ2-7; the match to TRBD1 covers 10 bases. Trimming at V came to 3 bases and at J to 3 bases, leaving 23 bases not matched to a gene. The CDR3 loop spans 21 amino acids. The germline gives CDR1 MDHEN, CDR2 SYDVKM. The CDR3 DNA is TGTGCCAGCAGTTTGTTCACGGGGACAGGGGACAGACATACCTTAGTCTACGAGCAGTACTTC. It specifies CASSLFTGTGDRHTLVYEQYF.

CDR3 nucleotide sequence: TGCGCCAGCAGCTTTGACGGGATGGTCACAGATACGCAGTATTTT. Its protein product is CASSFDGMVTDTQYF. This chain connects TRBV5-1 to TRBJ2-3, with a weak D call TRBD2 (5 bases). The V gene lost 2 bases and the J gene lost 2 bases, with 12 bases spanning the gap. The CDR3 length is 15 residues. The V gene's germline CDR1 is SGHRS and CDR2 YFSETQ.

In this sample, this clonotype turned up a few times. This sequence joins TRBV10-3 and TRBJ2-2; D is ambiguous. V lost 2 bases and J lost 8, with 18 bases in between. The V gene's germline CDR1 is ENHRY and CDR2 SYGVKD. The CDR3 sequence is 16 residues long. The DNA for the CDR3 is TGTGCCATCAGTGAGGCCCCCGGACGCATGGGGGGGGAGCTGTTTTTT. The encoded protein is CAISEAPGRMGGELFF.

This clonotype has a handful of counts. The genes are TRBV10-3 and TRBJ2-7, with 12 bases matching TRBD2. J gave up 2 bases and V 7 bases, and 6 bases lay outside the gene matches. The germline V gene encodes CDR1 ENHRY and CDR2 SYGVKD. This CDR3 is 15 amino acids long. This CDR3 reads CAITAGLAGTYEQYF. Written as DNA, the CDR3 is TGTGCCATCACGGCCGGACTAGCGGGGACCTACGAGCAGTACTTC.

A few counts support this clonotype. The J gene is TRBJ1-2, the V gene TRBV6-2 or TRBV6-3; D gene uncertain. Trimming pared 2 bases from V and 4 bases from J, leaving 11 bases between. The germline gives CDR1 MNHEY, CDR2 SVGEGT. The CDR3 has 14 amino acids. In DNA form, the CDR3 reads TGTGCCAGCAGTTACGAAACAGCTGGCTATGGCTACACCTTC. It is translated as CASSYETAGYGYTF.

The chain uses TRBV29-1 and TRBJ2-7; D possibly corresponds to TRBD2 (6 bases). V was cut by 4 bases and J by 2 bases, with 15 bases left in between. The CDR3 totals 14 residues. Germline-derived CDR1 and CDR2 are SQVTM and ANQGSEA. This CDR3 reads CSVVPAEGAYEQYF. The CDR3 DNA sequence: TGCAGCGTTGTTCCAGCGGAGGGTGCCTACGAGCAGTACTTC.

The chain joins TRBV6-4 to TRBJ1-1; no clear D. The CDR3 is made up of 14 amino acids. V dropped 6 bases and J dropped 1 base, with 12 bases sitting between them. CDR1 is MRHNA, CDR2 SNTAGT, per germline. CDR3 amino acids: CASSGEVGNTEAFF. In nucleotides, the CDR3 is TGTGCCAGCAGCGGTGAAGTGGGGAACACTGAAGCTTTCTTT.

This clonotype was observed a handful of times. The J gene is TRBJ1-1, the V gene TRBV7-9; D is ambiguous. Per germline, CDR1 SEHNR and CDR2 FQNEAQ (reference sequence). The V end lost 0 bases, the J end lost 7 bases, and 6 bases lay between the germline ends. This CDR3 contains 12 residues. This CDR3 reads CASSLAQLEAFF. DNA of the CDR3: TGTGCCAGCAGCTTAGCCCAGCTTGAAGCTTTCTTT.

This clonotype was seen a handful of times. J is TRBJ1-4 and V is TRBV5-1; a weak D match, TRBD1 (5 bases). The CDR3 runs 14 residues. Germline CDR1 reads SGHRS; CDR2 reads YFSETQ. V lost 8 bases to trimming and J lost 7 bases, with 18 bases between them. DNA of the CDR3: TGCGCCAGTAACAGACGGGGCGAGGGTGAAAAACTGTTTTTT. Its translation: CASNRRGEGEKLFF. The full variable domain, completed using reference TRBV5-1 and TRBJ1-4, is KAGVTQTPRYLIKTRGQQVTLSCSPISGHRSVSWYQQTPGQGLQFLFEYFSETQRNKGNFPGRFSGRQFSNSRSEMNVSTLELGDSALYLCASNRRGEGEKLFFGSGTQLSVL.

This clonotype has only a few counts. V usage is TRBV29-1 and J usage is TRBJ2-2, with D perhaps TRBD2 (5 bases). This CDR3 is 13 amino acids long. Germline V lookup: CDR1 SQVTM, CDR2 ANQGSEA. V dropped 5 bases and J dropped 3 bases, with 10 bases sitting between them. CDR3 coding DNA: TGCAGCGTTAGCCGGGGAGACACCGGGGAGCTGTTTTTT. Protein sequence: CSVSRGDTGELFF.

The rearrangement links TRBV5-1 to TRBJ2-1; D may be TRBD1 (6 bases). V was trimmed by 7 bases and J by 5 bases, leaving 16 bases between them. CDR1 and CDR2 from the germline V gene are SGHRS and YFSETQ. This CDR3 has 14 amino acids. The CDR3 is CASRATGIDNEQFF. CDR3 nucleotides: TGCGCCAGCCGGGCCACAGGGATAGACAATGAGCAGTTCTTC.

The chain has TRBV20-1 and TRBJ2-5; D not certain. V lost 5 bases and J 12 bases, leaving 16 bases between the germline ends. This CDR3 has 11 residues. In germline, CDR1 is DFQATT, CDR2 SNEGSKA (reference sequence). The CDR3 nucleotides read TGCAGTGCTCAAGACACCCCCGATGAGTACTTC. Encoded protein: CSAQDTPDEYF.

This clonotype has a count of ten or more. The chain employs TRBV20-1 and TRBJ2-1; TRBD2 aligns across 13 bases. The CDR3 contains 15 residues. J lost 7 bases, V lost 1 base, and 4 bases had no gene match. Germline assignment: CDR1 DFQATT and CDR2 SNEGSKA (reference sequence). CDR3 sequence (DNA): TGCAGTGCTAGAGGAACTAGCGGGGGGGAGAATGAGCAGTTCTTC. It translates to CSARGTSGGENEQFF.

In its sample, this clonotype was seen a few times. The chain's CDR3 is CAISESLERDSYNEQFF. The CDR3 coding sequence is TGTGCCATCAGTGAGTCGCTGGAGCGGGACTCGTACAATGAGCAGTTCTTC. The chain couples TRBV10-3 to TRBJ2-1; TRBD2 matches at 7 bases. Losses at the gene ends were 0 bases for V and 4 bases for J; bases not matched to a gene: 9. The CDR3 loop spans 17 amino acids. CDR1 is ENHRY and CDR2 is SYGVKD in the germline V gene.

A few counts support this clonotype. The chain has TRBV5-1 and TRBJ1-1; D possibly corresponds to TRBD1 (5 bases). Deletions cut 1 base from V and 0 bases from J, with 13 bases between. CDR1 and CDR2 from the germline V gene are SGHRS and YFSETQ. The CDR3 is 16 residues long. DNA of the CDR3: TGCGCCAGCAGCTTGTTAGGAGGACACCTGAACACTGAAGCTTTCTTT. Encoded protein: CASSLLGGHLNTEAFF.

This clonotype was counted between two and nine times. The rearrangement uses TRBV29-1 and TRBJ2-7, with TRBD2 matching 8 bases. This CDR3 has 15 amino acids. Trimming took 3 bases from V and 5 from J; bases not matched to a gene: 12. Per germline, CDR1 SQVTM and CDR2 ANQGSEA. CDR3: CSVDEGSGISHEQYF. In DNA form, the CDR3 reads TGCAGCGTTGATGAGGGTAGCGGGATTTCCCACGAGCAGTACTTC.

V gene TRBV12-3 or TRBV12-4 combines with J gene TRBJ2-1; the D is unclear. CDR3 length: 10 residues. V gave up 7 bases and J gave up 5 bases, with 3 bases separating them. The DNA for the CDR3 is TGTGCCAGCACCCACAATGAGCAGTTCTTC. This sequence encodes CASTHNEQFF.

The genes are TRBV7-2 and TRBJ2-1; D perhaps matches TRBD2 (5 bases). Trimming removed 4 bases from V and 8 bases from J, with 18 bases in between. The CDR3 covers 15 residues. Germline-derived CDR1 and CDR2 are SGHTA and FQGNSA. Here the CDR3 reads CASSSDARRIDEQFF. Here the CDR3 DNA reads TGTGCCAGCAGCTCGGACGCCCGGAGGATCGATGAGCAGTTCTTC.

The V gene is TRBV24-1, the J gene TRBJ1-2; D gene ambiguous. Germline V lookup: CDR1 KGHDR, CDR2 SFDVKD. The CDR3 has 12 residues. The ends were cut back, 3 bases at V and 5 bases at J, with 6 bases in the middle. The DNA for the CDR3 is TGTGCCACCAGTGATCCCGGTTATGGCTACACCTTC. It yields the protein CATSDPGYGYTF.

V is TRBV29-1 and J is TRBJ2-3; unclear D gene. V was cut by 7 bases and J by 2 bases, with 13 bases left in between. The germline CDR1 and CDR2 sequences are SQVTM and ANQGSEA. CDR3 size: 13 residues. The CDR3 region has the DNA TGCAGCGGCTCCGGACGTTTCACAGATACGCAGTATTTT. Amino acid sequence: CSGSGRFTDTQYF.